This T cell receptor beta chain originates from a study of T cell responses to AZD1222 COVID-19 vaccine. Second-dose groups at about 4 or about 12 weeks were pooled. CDR1 is MNHEY, CDR2 SVGAGI, per germline. Trimming took off 7 bases at V and 0 bases at J, with 12 bases between the two ends. This CDR3 spans 15 amino acids. Data came from immunoSEQ multiplex PCR; TCRdb stores just in-frame clones and leaves some out. The sample has about 160,000 clones, 88% seen once; the top ten hold roughly 4%. Sequencing was performed on peripheral blood, taken 28 days after the second AZD1222 dose. The chain is built from TRBV6-5 and TRBJ2-2; D may be TRBD1 (6 bases). The TCR comes from an adult who received the AZD1222 COVID-19 vaccine. The CDR3 here is CASNGQFANTGELFF. In DNA, the CDR3 is TGTGCCAGCAACGGACAGTTTGCGAACACCGGGGAGCTGTTTTTT.